This passage covers 29 T cell receptor beta chains from one sample sequenced in a study of vaccination and CD4 T cells after COVID-19. At the Johns Hopkins FTIC core, DNA taken from cultured CD4+ T cells was sequenced by way of the Oncomine TCR Beta short-read assay. Each CDR3 protein is one row after TCRdb ran MiXCR on the PCR reads. This repertoire shows 14,000 to 15,000 distinct CDR3 sequences, about 46% found once; its top ten account for more than 13%. Specified treatment: roughly 11-day PBMC culture with coronavirus spike peptide pools or control peptides (ViraFEST assay). These receptors lack a known antigen. The sample consisted of CD4+ T cells from blood, cultured in vitro. The source of these receptors is a human donor who had recovered from COVID-19.

The chain uses TRBV30 and TRBJ1-5; 10 nucleotides line up with TRBD1. The trim removed 1 base at V and 4 bases at J, leaving 4 bases unmatched. CDR3 length: 15 residues. Looked up from germline, CDR1 is GTSNPN and CDR2 is SVGIG (reference sequence). The CDR3 loop reads CAWSGGQGTNQPQHF. The CDR3 nucleotides read TGTGCCTGGAGTGGGGGACAGGGGACAAATCAGCCCCAGCATTTT.

The V call is TRBV6-1, the J call TRBJ1-2; no clear D. This CDR3 is 14 amino acids long. Germline V gene data show CDR1 as MNHNS and CDR2 as SASEGT. V was pared by 2 bases and J by 6 bases, with 13 bases between. CDR3 in DNA: TGTGCCAGCAGTGAACTCTTGGCACGGAATGGCTACACCTTC. This sequence encodes CASSELLARNGYTF.

The V call is TRBV6-1, the J call TRBJ1-1; a possible D gene is TRBD1 (6 bases). V lost 0 bases and J 5 bases, leaving 13 bases between the germline ends. The CDR3 contains 15 residues. CDR1 MNHNS and CDR2 SASEGT come from the germline V gene. The CDR3 loop reads CASSEAGGPGTEAFF. Here the CDR3 DNA reads TGTGCCAGCAGTGAAGCGGGGGGGCCGGGGACTGAAGCTTTCTTT.

The chain employs TRBV6-5 and TRBJ1-1; TRBD1 matches at 7 bases. Germline V gene data show CDR1 as MNHEY and CDR2 as SVGAGI. V trimming: 1 base; J trimming: 4 bases; junction bases outside the gene matches: 6. CDR3 length equals 15 residues. As DNA, the CDR3 is TGTGCCAGCAGTTACTTAAGGGGGCACGGCACTGAAGCTTTCTTT. Its translation: CASSYLRGHGTEAFF.

V gene TRBV7-3 combines with J gene TRBJ2-2; D unclear. Germline CDR1 reads SGHTA; CDR2 reads FQGTGA. V was shortened by 6 bases and J by 3 bases, with 11 bases between the two germline ends. CDR3 length: 14 residues. The CDR3 sequence: CASRRGLDTGELFF. CDR3 coding DNA: TGTGCCAGCAGACGAGGCCTGGACACCGGGGAGCTGTTTTTT.

This clonotype was counted between two and nine times. The chain couples TRBV7-6 to TRBJ2-5; no definite D call. Germline V gene sequence: CDR1 SGHVS, CDR2 FNYEAQ. This CDR3 is 14 amino acids long. Trimming took off 0 bases at V and 7 bases at J, with 12 bases between the two ends. CDR3 nucleotides: TGTGCCAGCAGCTTAGCAGGTTTGATCGGGACCCAGTACTTC. Encoded protein: CASSLAGLIGTQYF.

This clonotype was seen more than once but under ten times. This chain connects TRBV7-9 to TRBJ1-3; 7 nucleotides align to TRBD1. In germline, CDR1 is SEHNR, CDR2 FQNEAQ (reference sequence). The CDR3 has 16 amino acids. The V segment lost 2 bases and the J segment 1 base; nucleotides outside the gene matches: 5. CDR3 in amino acids: CASSLWDSQSGNTIYF. CDR3 nucleotide sequence: TGTGCCAGCAGCTTATGGGACAGCCAGTCTGGAAACACCATATATTTT.

The chain is built from TRBV7-8 and TRBJ1-2; 7 bases map to TRBD1. This CDR3 is 14 amino acids long. V lost 4 bases to trimming and J lost 8 bases; unmatched junction nucleotides: 10. Looked up from germline, CDR1 is SGHVS and CDR2 is FQNEAQ. CDR3 protein: CASSSGGGLRGYTF. The CDR3 region has the DNA TGTGCCAGCAGCTCAGGGGGGGGATTGAGGGGCTACACCTTC.

The chain has TRBV5-6 and TRBJ2-5, with 10 nucleotides matching TRBD1. There are 13 residues in the CDR3. Germline V gene sequence: CDR1 SGHDT, CDR2 YYEEEE. The junction had 1 base not matched to a gene; V was cut back by 3 bases and J by 5 bases. The DNA for the CDR3 is TGTGCCAGCAGCTGGGACAGGGGTGAGACCCAGTACTTC. Translation: CASSWDRGETQYF.

This chain connects TRBV20-1 to TRBJ2-7; D is tentatively TRBD1 or TRBD2 (6 bases each). Per germline, CDR1 DFQATT and CDR2 SNEGSKA (reference sequence). V dropped 5 bases and J dropped 4 bases, with 18 bases sitting between them. The CDR3 has 14 amino acids. CDR3 DNA sequence: TGCAGTGCTCTCCGTCCGGGGGCTCTGTACGAGCAGTACTTC. It codes for CSALRPGALYEQYF.

This clonotype was seen a handful of times. V is TRBV21-1 and J is TRBJ1-2. TRBV21-1 is an annotated pseudogene. The CDR3 length is 11 residues. The CDR3 DNA follows: TGTGCCAGCAGCAAGGGGAACGGCTACACCTTC. This sequence encodes CASSKGNGYTF.

About this clonotype: The junction does not match germline at one end; this may be a read error. The chain recombines TRBV6-5 with TRBJ1-3; 8 positions match TRBD1. Germline lookup yields CDR1 MNHEY and CDR2 SVGAGI. There are 12 residues in the CDR3. DNA of the CDR3: TGTGCCAGCAGTTCCCAGGGGGCCTCACAAAATTTT. Translating gives CASSSQGASQNF.

This clonotype was detected only a few times. This chain connects TRBV29-1 to TRBJ1-2; D ambiguous. This CDR3 is built from 12 residues. Per the germline V gene, CDR1 is SQVTM and CDR2 is ANQGSEA. The germline V and J ends were trimmed by 7 bases and 2 bases, with 11 bases remaining between them. CDR3 residues: CSAGPENYGYTF. DNA for the CDR3: TGCAGCGCTGGGCCGGAGAACTATGGCTACACCTTC.

This clonotype came up a few times. The rearrangement uses TRBV7-2 and TRBJ1-1, with D tentatively TRBD1 (5 bases). V gave up 1 base and J gave up 5 bases, with 8 bases separating them. Germline values: CDR1 SGHTA, CDR2 FQGNSA. The CDR3 runs to 13 residues. CDR3 loop: CASSLEEGTEAFF. The CDR3 DNA follows: TGTGCCAGCAGCTTAGAGGAGGGGACTGAAGCTTTCTTT. Complete variable domain (other parts from reference TRBV7-2 and TRBJ1-1): GAGVSQSPSNKVTEKGKDVELRCDPISGHTALYWYRQSLGQGLEFLIYFQGNSAPDKSGLPSDRFSAERTGGSVSTLTIQRTQQEDSAVYLCASSLEEGTEAFFGQGTRLTVV.

This chain uses TRBV20-1 with TRBJ2-7, with D perhaps matching TRBD2 (6 bases). The CDR3 is 14 amino acids. From germline, CDR1 is DFQATT and CDR2 SNEGSKA (reference sequence). Trimming stripped 6 bases from V and 0 bases from J, with 15 bases between. The DNA of the CDR3 is TGCAGTGCCCCACCTAGCGCGAGCTCCTACGAGCAGTACTTC. This encodes CSAPPSASSYEQYF.

V gene TRBV21-1 combines with J gene TRBJ1-2; TRBD1, as called in the table, went unchecked against the DNA. TRBV21-1 is given as a pseudogene. The CDR3 is 14 residues long. CDR3: CASSIRDSFYGYTF. CDR3 DNA: TGTGCCAGCAGTATTAGGGACAGTTTTTATGGCTACACCTTC.

This chain uses TRBV4-2 with TRBJ1-5; D is uncertain. Germline V gene lookup returns CDR1 LGHNA and CDR2 YNFKEQ. V was shortened by 0 bases and J by 7 bases, with 13 bases between the two germline ends. CDR3 length: 15 amino acids. CDR3 protein: CASSQDLGGRQPQHF. The CDR3 region has the DNA TGTGCCAGCAGCCAAGATTTAGGAGGGCGACAGCCCCAGCATTTT.

The chain carries TRBV5-4 and TRBJ2-7; 7 bases are a match to TRBD2. J was trimmed by 4 bases and V by 3 bases; bases with no gene match: 7. The CDR3 has 14 residues. CDR1 is SGHNT and CDR2 is YYREEE in the germline V gene (reference sequence). The DNA for the CDR3 is TGTGCCAGCAGCTCCAGGACCGGGGGGTACGAGCAGTACTTC. Protein: CASSSRTGGYEQYF. Combining the CDR3 with reference TRBV5-4 and TRBJ2-7 gives the whole variable domain ETGVTQSPTHLIKTRGQQVTLRCSSQSGHNTVSWYQQALGQGPQFIFQYYREEENGRGNFPPRFSGLQFPNYSSELNVNALELDDSALYLCASSSRTGGYEQYFGPGTRLTVT.

This clonotype was seen once. Written as DNA, the CDR3 is TGCGCCAGCAGCGACCTCTTCCTGGGCGGGGCCTACGAGCAGTACTTC. Its translation is CASSDLFLGGAYEQYF. The chain is built from TRBV4-1 and TRBJ2-7, with a weak D call TRBD2 (6 bases). The V gene's germline CDR1 is MGHRA and CDR2 YSYEKL. This CDR3 comprises 16 residues. Trimming took off 5 bases at V and 2 bases at J, with 19 bases between the two ends.

This clonotype was observed a handful of times. V gene TRBV6-2 or TRBV6-3 combines with J gene TRBJ1-1; unclear D gene. V was clipped by 4 bases and J by 4 bases, with 19 bases between them. The CDR3 has 16 residues. Per germline, CDR1 MNHEY and CDR2 SVGEGT. CDR3: CASSLSPKGSSTEAFF. Here the CDR3 DNA reads TGTGCCAGCAGTTTGTCCCCCAAAGGGAGTAGCACTGAAGCTTTCTTT.

This clonotype was seen only a few times. This sequence joins TRBV11-2 and TRBJ1-5; no reliable D call. The V end was cut by 5 bases, the J end by 2 bases, with 13 bases between. CDR1 and CDR2 (germline): SGHAT, FQNNGV. The CDR3 length is 15 residues. The CDR3 DNA follows: TGTGCCAGCAGCCCCCAAGGGTCGGGCAATCAGCCCCAGCATTTT. Its protein product is CASSPQGSGNQPQHF.

V gene TRBV20-1 combines with J gene TRBJ1-5; 9 bases map to TRBD1. The CDR3 runs to 15 residues. The trim removed 4 bases at V and 9 bases at J, leaving 13 bases unmatched. Germline values: CDR1 DFQATT, CDR2 SNEGSKA (reference sequence). CDR3 residues: CSATSGTGLVRPQHF. CDR3 DNA: TGCAGTGCTACCTCCGGGACAGGGTTAGTTCGGCCCCAGCATTTT.

The chain couples TRBV11-3 to TRBJ2-7; D is undetermined. The CDR3 sequence is 11 residues long. Trimming stripped 4 bases from V and 0 bases from J, with 1 base between. From germline, CDR1 is SGHNT and CDR2 YENEEA. The CDR3 sequence: CASSSSYEQYF. The DNA of the CDR3 is TGTGCCAGCAGCTCCTCCTACGAGCAGTACTTC. The full variable domain, in which reference TRBV11-3 and TRBJ2-7 provide the parts outside the CDR3, is EAGVVQSPRYKIIEKKQPVAFWCNPISGHNTLYWYLQNLGQGPELLIRYENEEAVDDSQLPKDRFSAERLKGVDSTLKIQPAELGDSAVYLCASSSSYEQYFGPGTRLTVT.

This rearrangement joins TRBV7-3 to TRBJ2-3; TRBD2 agrees at 7 bases. The CDR3 has 15 residues. From germline, CDR1 is SGHTA and CDR2 FQGTGA. The ends lost 4 bases at V and 0 bases at J; junction bases unmatched: 4. The CDR3 sequence: CASSSQAGSTDTQYF. DNA of the CDR3: TGTGCCAGCAGCTCCCAAGCGGGGAGCACAGATACGCAGTATTTT.

The chain recombines TRBV4-1 with TRBJ2-7; D ambiguous. From germline, CDR1 is MGHRA and CDR2 YSYEKL. The CDR3 has 11 amino acids. The V gene lost 3 bases and the J gene lost 5 bases, with 5 bases spanning the gap. Here the CDR3 DNA reads TGCGCCAGCAGCCACGGTGACGAGCAGTACTTC. Its protein is CASSHGDEQYF.

V usage is TRBV20-1 and J usage is TRBJ2-7; TRBD1 matches at 7 bases. The V segment lost 3 bases and the J segment 6 bases; nucleotides outside the gene matches: 11. The CDR3 is 14 amino acids. The germline V gene has CDR1 DFQATT and CDR2 SNEGSKA (reference sequence). The CDR3 loop reads CSASPWAGGSEQYF. The CDR3 nucleotides are TGCAGTGCTAGTCCCTGGGCAGGGGGTAGCGAGCAGTACTTC.

This clonotype turned up a few times. This chain joins TRBV5-4 and TRBJ2-7, with a possible D match to TRBD2 (5 bases). V lost 4 bases and J lost 1, with 12 bases in between. This CDR3 is built from 14 residues. Germline CDR1 and CDR2: SGHNT and YYREEE (reference sequence). The CDR3, as DNA: TGTGCCAGCAGCCCCCTTCGAGGGTCCTACGAGCAGTACTTC. This gives the protein CASSPLRGSYEQYF.

This clonotype was counted a few times. The chain links TRBV19 to TRBJ1-6, with a tentative D call TRBD1 (5 bases). Germline V lookup: CDR1 LNHDA, CDR2 SQIVND (reference sequence). V was clipped by 1 base and J by 6 bases, with 13 bases between them. The CDR3 length is 16 residues. The CDR3 DNA reads as TGTGCCAGTAGTATAGGCGGGGCAATCCGTAATTCACCCCTCCACTTT. Translating gives CASSIGGAIRNSPLHF.

This clonotype has a handful of counts. The chain has TRBV20-1 and TRBJ2-7; 9 bases agree with TRBD2. CDR1 and CDR2 (germline): DFQATT, SNEGSKA (reference sequence). The ends lost 0 bases at V and 2 bases at J; junction bases unmatched: 5. The CDR3 is 15 residues long. DNA for the CDR3: TGCAGTGCTAGAGATCCCCTAGCGGGAACCTACGAGCAGTACTTC. It is translated as CSARDPLAGTYEQYF.